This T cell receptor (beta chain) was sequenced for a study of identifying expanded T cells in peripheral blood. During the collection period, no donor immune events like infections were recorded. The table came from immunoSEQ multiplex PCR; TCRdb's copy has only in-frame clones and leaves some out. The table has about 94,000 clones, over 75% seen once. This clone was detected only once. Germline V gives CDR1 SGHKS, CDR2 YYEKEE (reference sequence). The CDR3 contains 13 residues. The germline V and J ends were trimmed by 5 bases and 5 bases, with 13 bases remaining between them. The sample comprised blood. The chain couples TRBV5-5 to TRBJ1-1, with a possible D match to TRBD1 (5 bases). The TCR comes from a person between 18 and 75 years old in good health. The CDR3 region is CASSSGMRTEAFF. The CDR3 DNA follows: TGTGCCAGCAGTTCAGGGATGAGAACTGAAGCTTTCTTT.